A selection of T cell receptor beta chains follows, all from one sample in a study of shared clonotypes between healthy human individuals. The assay was immunoSEQ multiplex PCR, and TCRdb's table has in-frame clones only and misses some. This sample yields about 1.1 million clones, of which approximately 80% are seen a single time; roughly 0.56% belongs to the top ten. The specimen was memory CD4+ T cells from PBMCs. All receptors come from a young man in good health. Some clones in this sample may be carry-over from other donors' samples. Both conserved end residues are part of each CDR3. The D gene is left open where the match is weak. The size entry is marked missing in some rows and otherwise reads once, few, many or a size class.

J gene	D gene	V gene	clone size	CDR3 DNA	CDR3 protein
TRBJ1-5	NA	TRBV28	NA	TGTGCCAGCAGCTATCCCCAGCCCCAGCATTTT	CASSYPQPQHF
TRBJ1-3	NA	TRBV7-2	NA	TGTGCCAGCAGCCTGTCTGGGTACGCTGGAAACACCATATATTTT	CASSLSGYAGNTIYF
TRBJ2-7	NA	TRBV9	NA	TGTGCCAGCAGCCGAGGACAGTCCTACGAGCAGTACTTC	CASSRGQSYEQYF
TRBJ1-2	NA	TRBV7-2	NA	TGTGCCAGCAGCTTGGGACCGCAAGATTACTATGGCTACACCTTC	CASSLGPQDYYGYTF
TRBJ2-7	NA	TRBV29-1	NA	TGCAGCGTTGGCCCGGTCTACGAGCAGTACTTC	CSVGPVYEQYF
TRBJ2-7	TRBD2	TRBV2	NA	TGTGCCAGCAGTTTGGGACTAGCGGCCTACGAGCAGTACTTC	CASSLGLAAYEQYF
TRBJ2-2	TRBD1	TRBV29-1	NA	TGCAGCGTTAGGACAGGGTACACCGGGGAGCTGTTTTTT	CSVRTGYTGELFF
TRBJ1-4	NA	TRBV4-1	NA	TGCGCCAGCAGCCAGGTGACGGTAGAAGGTTCTCGAACTAATGAAAAACTGTTTTTT	CASSQVTVEGSRTNEKLFF
TRBJ1-1	NA	TRBV15	NA	TGTGCCACCAGCAGAGGGGGGACGGCGAACACTGAAGCTTTCTTT	CATSRGGTANTEAFF
TRBJ2-1	NA	TRBV28	many	TGTGCCAGCAGTTCCCCTCGGTACAATGAGCAGTTCTTC	CASSSPRYNEQFF
TRBJ2-3	TRBD1	TRBV19	few	TGTGCCAGTAGTGACAGGGGCGGTAAAGATACGCAGTATTTT	CASSDRGGKDTQYF
TRBJ2-5	TRBD1	TRBV5-1	NA	TGCGCCAGCAGCGGGGGGACAGGGGGAAAAGAGACCCAGTACTTC	CASSGGTGGKETQYF
TRBJ2-1	TRBD2	TRBV5-1	few	TGCGCCAGCAGCTTGCATTCCCTAGCGGGAGAAGGGGGAGATGAGCAGTTCTTC	CASSLHSLAGEGGDEQFF
TRBJ2-1	NA	TRBV5-1	NA	TGCGCCAGCAGCCCGACACCAGGCTACTACAATGAGCAGTTCTTC	CASSPTPGYYNEQFF
TRBJ1-1	TRBD1	TRBV5-8	few	TGTGCCAGCAGCTTGGGACAGGGGTGGGTTGTCACTGAAGCTTTCTTT	CASSLGQGWVVTEAFF
TRBJ2-7	TRBD1	TRBV5-1	NA	TGCGCCAGCAGCTTTGGACAGGGAAACGAGCAGTACTTC	CASSFGQGNEQYF
TRBJ2-3	TRBD1	TRBV30	NA	TGTGCCTGGCTCGGGACAGGACCCTACACAGATACGCAGTATTTT	CAWLGTGPYTDTQYF
TRBJ2-3	NA	TRBV9	NA	TGTGCCAGCAGCCTCAGTGGACTGCACGTCGATACGCAGTATTTT	CASSLSGLHVDTQYF
TRBJ2-2	NA	TRBV5-6	NA	TGTGCCAGCAGCTTCGACTTTAACACCGGGGAGCTGTTTTTT	CASSFDFNTGELFF
TRBJ2-1	TRBD1	TRBV5-1	NA	TGCGCCAGCAGCTTATTGACAGGGACCTACAATGAGCAGTTCTTC	CASSLLTGTYNEQFF
TRBJ1-5	NA	TRBV19	NA	TGTGCCAGTAGTATCAGGGACGATCAGCCCCAGCATTTT	CASSIRDDQPQHF
TRBJ2-3	TRBD1	TRBV5-6	NA	TGTGCCAGCAGCACCTACAGGGGAAGAAGGGTCACAGATACGCAGTATTTT	CASSTYRGRRVTDTQYF
TRBJ1-1	TRBD1	TRBV11-1	many	TGTGCCAGCAGCTTCGATCCGGGACAGGGAGTCGCTGAAGCTTTCTTT	CASSFDPGQGVAEAFF
TRBJ2-4	NA	TRBV7-9	NA	TGTGCCAGCAGCTTAGTGGAGGGGGTTAAAAACATTCAGTACTTC	CASSLVEGVKNIQYF
TRBJ2-1	NA	TRBV28	NA	TGTGCCAGCAGCCTGAGATACAATGAGCAGTTCTTC	CASSLRYNEQFF
TRBJ1-2	NA	TRBV6-1	NA	TGTGCCAGCAGTGGGGGGGGGACACACTATGGCTACACCTTC	CASSGGGTHYGYTF
TRBJ2-1	TRBD1	TRBV29-1	NA	TGCAGCGTTGCGCCGACTACAGGGGGCCACAATGAGCAGTTCTTC	CSVAPTTGGHNEQFF
TRBJ1-2	NA	TRBV6-1	NA	TGTGCCAGCAGTGAGGGGGGCGACTATGGCTACACCTTC	CASSEGGDYGYTF
TRBJ2-2	NA	TRBV10-3	NA	TGTGCCATCAGTGGGGAGGACACCGGGGAGCTGTTTTTT	CAISGEDTGELFF
TRBJ1-5	NA	TRBV9	NA	TGTGCCAGCAGCGTAGAGGCAGGTATCAATCAGCCCCAGCATTTT	CASSVEAGINQPQHF
TRBJ2-1	TRBD2	TRBV14	NA	TGTGCCAGCAGCCAACGACTAGCGGGGGACTCCTACAATGAGCAGTTCTTC	CASSQRLAGDSYNEQFF
TRBJ1-5	NA	TRBV15	NA	TGTGCCACCAGCAGTCGGACAGGCAATCAGCCCCAGCATTTT	CATSSRTGNQPQHF
TRBJ2-4	NA	TRBV4-2	NA	TGTGCCAGCAGCCAGGTGTCTGCGGCTGAAGCCAAAAACATTCAGTACTTC	CASSQVSAAEAKNIQYF
TRBJ1-3	NA	TRBV28	NA	TGTGCCAGCAGGCGTCACCTACAGGGTGCTGGAAACACCATATATTTT	CASRRHLQGAGNTIYF
TRBJ2-1	TRBD2	TRBV28	NA	TGTGCCAGCAAAACTAGCGGGAGTAGGAATGAGCAGTTCTTC	CASKTSGSRNEQFF
TRBJ1-2	TRBD1	TRBV28	NA	TGTGCCAGCAGTCCCTACAGGGGGAACCATGGCTACACCTTC	CASSPYRGNHGYTF
TRBJ2-1	NA	TRBV11-2	few	TGTGCCAGCAGCCCCCAAAATGAGCAGTTCTTC	CASSPQNEQFF
TRBJ2-6	NA	TRBV5-6	NA	TGTGCCAGCAGCTTAGGGGCCTCTGGGGCCAACGTCCTGACTTTC	CASSLGASGANVLTF
TRBJ2-7	TRBD1	TRBV7-2	NA	TGTGCCAGCAGCTTGAGACAGGGGATACCCTACGAGCAGTACTTC	CASSLRQGIPYEQYF
TRBJ2-4	NA	TRBV30	NA	TGTGCCTGGAATTACGGTAGAGGGGCCAAAAACATTCAGTACTTC	CAWNYGRGAKNIQYF
TRBJ2-5	NA	TRBV5-4	NA	TGTGCCAGCAGGCCCGGGACATCCGAGACCCAGTACTTC	CASRPGTSETQYF
TRBJ1-5	NA	TRBV19	NA	TGTGCCAGTAGTATGGGCAGGACTAATCAGCCCCAGCATTTT	CASSMGRTNQPQHF
TRBJ1-1	NA	TRBV7-2	NA	TGTGCCAGCAGCTTATGGCCGAACACTGAAGCTTTCTTT	CASSLWPNTEAFF
TRBJ2-3	NA	TRBV7-3	NA	TGTGCCAGCAGCTTAATTGGTGTGAGCACAGATACGCAGTATTTT	CASSLIGVSTDTQYF
TRBJ2-1	TRBD1	TRBV5-8	once	TGTGCCAGCAGCTTGGGACAGGGTGGCTACAATGAGCAGTTCTTC	CASSLGQGGYNEQFF
TRBJ2-5	TRBD1	TRBV5-4	NA	TGTGCCAGCAGCCCAACAGGGGGAGGTCAAGAGACCCAGTACTTC	CASSPTGGGQETQYF
TRBJ1-3	NA	TRBV18	NA	TGTGCCAGCTCACCGAGGGGGGACACCATATATTTT	CASSPRGDTIYF
TRBJ2-5	TRBD1	TRBV7-6	NA	TGTGCCAGCAGCCCGCGACCTGGGACAGGGCGAGAGACCCAGTACTTC	CASSPRPGTGRETQYF
TRBJ2-3	NA	TRBV11-2	NA	TGTGCCAGCAGCATAAGACTAGCAGATACGCAGTATTTT	CASSIRLADTQYF
TRBJ1-4	TRBD1	TRBV14	NA	TGTGCCAGCAGCCTCCGGACAGGGCGAAATGAAAAACTGTTTTTT	CASSLRTGRNEKLFF
TRBJ1-1	NA	TRBV2	many	TGTGCCAGCAGTGAGGGAGTGCGCACTGAAGCTTTCTTT	CASSEGVRTEAFF
TRBJ2-7	NA	TRBV5-1	NA	TGCGCCAGCAGCTTGGTTTCTCGGGCAGACGAGCAGTACTTC	CASSLVSRADEQYF